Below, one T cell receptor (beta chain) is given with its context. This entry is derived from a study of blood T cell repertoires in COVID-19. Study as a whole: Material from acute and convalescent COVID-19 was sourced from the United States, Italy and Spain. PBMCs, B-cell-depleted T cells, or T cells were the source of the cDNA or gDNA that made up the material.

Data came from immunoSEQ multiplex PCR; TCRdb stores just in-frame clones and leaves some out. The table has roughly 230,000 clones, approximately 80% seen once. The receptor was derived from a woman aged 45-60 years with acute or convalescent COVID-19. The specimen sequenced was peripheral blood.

Here the CDR3 reads CAGGREGGNTIYF. CDR3 nucleotide sequence: TGTGCAGGCGGCAGGGAGGGGGGAAACACCATATATTTT. The V and J genes are TRBV7-8 and TRBJ1-3; tentative D call: TRBD1 (5 bases). The CDR3 spans 13 residues. Germline V gene sequence: CDR1 SGHVS, CDR2 FQNEAQ.